Shown below are 17 T cell receptor beta chains from a single sample sequenced in a study of blood T cell repertoires in COVID-19. TCRdb's table, derived via immunoSEQ multiplex PCR, lists solely in-frame clones and lacks some. The sample holds under 400,000 clones, about 91% seen once. Sequencing was performed on peripheral blood. The receptors stem from a woman aged 25 to 39 with COVID-19, enrolled during active disease.

This rearrangement joins TRBV28 to TRBJ1-4; no firm D call. Germline lookup yields CDR1 MDHEN and CDR2 SYDVKM. The length of the CDR3 is 13 residues. The V gene lost 4 bases and the J gene lost 8 bases, with 11 bases spanning the gap. This CDR3 is CASSSQAGEKLFF. As DNA, the CDR3 is TGTGCCAGCAGTTCCCAGGCTGGGGAAAAACTGTTTTTT.

The chain recombines TRBV20-1 with TRBJ1-1; D is unclear. This CDR3 has 11 residues. Trimming cost V 3 bases and J 6 bases, with 8 bases left between them. CDR1 DFQATT and CDR2 SNEGSKA come from the germline V gene (reference sequence). The CDR3 protein is CSARVSAEAFF. The CDR3 DNA reads TGCAGTGCTAGGGTCTCGGCTGAAGCTTTCTTT.

This chain connects TRBV19 to TRBJ2-5, with D possibly matching TRBD2 (5 bases). In germline, CDR1 is LNHDA, CDR2 SQIVND (reference sequence). Trimming took 0 bases from V and 5 from J, leaving 10 bases between them. This CDR3 has 14 residues. DNA of the CDR3: TGTGCCAGTAGTATAGAGGTAGCGAGCGAGACCCAGTACTTC. Translated, it gives CASSIEVASETQYF. Complete variable domain (other parts from reference TRBV19 and TRBJ2-5): DGGITQSPKYLFRKEGQNVTLSCEQNLNHDAMYWYRQDPGQGLRLIYYSQIVNDFQKGDIAEGYSVSREKKESFPLTVTSAQKNPTAFYLCASSIEVASETQYFGPGTRLLVL.

The J gene is TRBJ1-5, the V gene TRBV27, with 10 positions matching TRBD1. V gave up 6 bases and J gave up 7 bases; unmatched junction bases: 3. Per the germline V gene, CDR1 is MNHEY and CDR2 is SMNVEV (reference sequence). This CDR3 region has 13 residues. The CDR3 sequence is CASSRDRGQPQHF. CDR3 DNA sequence: TGTGCCAGCAGCCGGGACAGGGGCCAGCCCCAGCATTTT.

The count of this clone is one. The chain recombines TRBV18 with TRBJ1-1; TRBD1 matches at 12 bases. After removal of 1 base from V and 3 bases from J, the junction contained 15 bases not matched to a gene. CDR3 length: 20 amino acids. Germline V gives CDR1 KGHSH, CDR2 LQKENI. As DNA, the CDR3 is TGTGCCAGCTCACCACTCAGGATAGGGGACAGGGGGCGCGGAGACACTGAAGCTTTCTTT. Protein product: CASSPLRIGDRGRGDTEAFF.

The J gene is TRBJ2-5, the V gene TRBV7-2; D perhaps matches TRBD1 (5 bases). Trimming left V 5 bases short and J 5 bases short, with 15 bases between. The germline V gene encodes CDR1 SGHTA and CDR2 FQGNSA. The CDR3 covers 14 residues. The CDR3 is CASSKDTGWETQYF. The DNA for the CDR3 is TGTGCCAGCAGCAAGGACACTGGCTGGGAGACCCAGTACTTC.

The chain carries TRBV19 and TRBJ1-6; D perhaps matches TRBD1 (6 bases). Looked up from germline, CDR1 is LNHDA and CDR2 is SQIVND (reference sequence). The CDR3 length is 14 residues. Between the trimmed V and J ends, which lost 5 bases and 9 bases, there was a span of 14 bases. CDR3 bases: TGTGCCAGTAGTGTGGACAGTCCAAGTTCACCCCTCCACTTT. Protein sequence: CASSVDSPSSPLHF.

The chain links TRBV5-8 to TRBJ2-5, with D possibly TRBD2 on 6 matching bases. The CDR3 contains 15 residues. The V end was cut by 4 bases, the J end by 2 bases, with 15 bases between. CDR1 and CDR2 from the germline V gene are SGHTS and YDEGEE. The CDR3 reads CASSRVGRGQETQYF. The CDR3 region has the DNA TGTGCCAGCAGCCGTGTCGGGCGGGGACAAGAGACCCAGTACTTC.

The V and J genes are TRBV18 and TRBJ1-1; the match to TRBD1 covers 8 bases. J was trimmed by 4 bases and V by 6 bases; bases with no gene match: 4. Germline V CDR1 and CDR2: KGHSH, LQKENI. There are 13 residues in the CDR3. The CDR3 protein is CASSLGQATEAFF. The CDR3 coding sequence is TGTGCCAGCTCTCTGGGACAGGCCACTGAAGCTTTCTTT.

This clone is a singleton in its sample. This sequence joins TRBV9 and TRBJ2-5, with a tentative D call TRBD1 (6 bases). The V end was cut by 4 bases, the J end by 3 bases, with 13 bases between. This CDR3 is built from 14 residues. Germline values: CDR1 SGDLS, CDR2 YYNGEE. This chain's CDR3 is CASSLGQNEETQYF. The CDR3 nucleotides are TGTGCCAGCAGCCTCGGACAGAACGAAGAGACCCAGTACTTC.

This clone has a single count. The J gene is TRBJ2-1, the V gene TRBV7-3, with 9 bases that match TRBD2. J was trimmed by 5 bases and V by 2 bases; bases with no gene match: 4. Germline CDR1 is SGHTA and CDR2 is FQGTGA. The CDR3 runs 15 residues. The CDR3 here is CASSLAAGGHNEQFF. CDR3 DNA: TGTGCCAGCAGCTTAGCGGCGGGGGGGCACAATGAGCAGTTCTTC. The full variable domain, completed using reference TRBV7-3 and TRBJ2-1, is GAGVSQTPSNKVTEKGKYVELRCDPISGHTALYWYRQSLGQGPEFLIYFQGTGAADDSGLPNDRFFAVRPEGSVSTLKIQRTERGDSAVYLCASSLAAGGHNEQFFGPGTRLTVL.

For this clone: Other DNA sequences in the same sample also yield this CDR3. This chain connects TRBV5-1 to TRBJ1-5, with D perhaps TRBD1 (5 bases). Per germline, CDR1 SGHRS and CDR2 YFSETQ. The CDR3 sequence is 15 residues long. Trimming cost V 0 bases and J 4 bases, with 11 bases left between them. DNA for the CDR3: TGCGCCAGCAGCTTGGCTGGGGGGGGAAATCAGCCCCAGCATTTT. It encodes CASSLAGGGNQPQHF.

The V call is TRBV6-2 or TRBV6-3, the J call TRBJ1-4; D is unresolved. CDR1 MNHEY and CDR2 SVGEGT come from the germline V gene. The CDR3 loop spans 15 amino acids. V lost 2 bases to trimming and J lost 7 bases, with 14 bases between them. In nucleotides, the CDR3 is TGTGCCAGCAGTTACGCGGGTCTGGGGAGTGAAAAACTGTTTTTT. Translated, it gives CASSYAGLGSEKLFF.

This clone was counted a single time. The chain links TRBV6-4 to TRBJ1-6; D not resolved. The CDR3 has 14 amino acids. Germline loops: CDR1 MRHNA, CDR2 SNTAGT. The ends were cut back, 6 bases at V and 5 bases at J, with 11 bases in the middle. Written as DNA, the CDR3 is TGTGCCAGCAGGTTACAGCCTAATAATTCACCCCTCCACTTT. It encodes CASRLQPNNSPLHF.

The gene calls are TRBV19 and TRBJ1-2; 7 bases match TRBD1. This CDR3 has 14 amino acids. Trimming removed 4 bases from V and 4 bases from J; junction bases left unmatched: 6. The germline gives CDR1 LNHDA, CDR2 SQIVND (reference sequence). The CDR3 DNA follows: TGTGCCAGTAGTACCAGAGGGACAGTCTATGGCTACACCTTC. Translated: CASSTRGTVYGYTF.

This clone occurred once. The V call is TRBV28, the J call TRBJ2-1, with D unclear. Trimming took 6 bases from V and 9 from J, leaving 12 bases between them. The CDR3 is made up of 12 amino acids. Germline loops: CDR1 MDHEN, CDR2 SYDVKM. As DNA, the CDR3 is TGTGCCAGCAGCACACCGATTCTTGAGCAGTTCTTC. Protein sequence: CASSTPILEQFF.

The table lists this clone with a count of one. The chain employs TRBV11-2 and TRBJ1-2, with 7 bases aligning to TRBD1. This CDR3 is 16 amino acids long. The germline V gene encodes CDR1 SGHAT and CDR2 FQNNGV. V was clipped by 2 bases and J by 5 bases; unmatched bases: 11. The CDR3 loop reads CASSLRGGQAVYGYTF. DNA of the CDR3: TGTGCCAGCAGCTTAAGGGGAGGACAGGCGGTATATGGCTACACCTTC.